Shown below are 20 T cell receptor beta chains from a single sample sequenced in a study of blood T cell repertoires in COVID-19. Profiled with immunoSEQ multiplex PCR; TCRdb holds only in-frame clones, not every one. The table lists over 40,000 clones, roughly 90% of them singletons. The sequenced sample was peripheral blood. These receptors came from a human donor in a cohort sampled during active COVID-19.

This clone was picked up one time. The chain joins TRBV9 to TRBJ1-6, with D unclear. CDR3 length: 13 residues. Trimming took 1 base from V and 13 from J, leaving 12 bases between them. CDR1 SGDLS and CDR2 YYNGEE come from the germline V gene. The CDR3 DNA reads as TGTGCCAGCAGCGTAACCCTATCAAGTCCCCTCCACTTT. The encoded protein is CASSVTLSSPLHF.

The chain is built from TRBV24-1 and TRBJ2-3; 8 nucleotides agree with TRBD2. V was pared by 9 bases and J by 0 bases, with 7 bases of the junction left unmatched. Germline CDR1 is KGHDR and CDR2 is SFDVKD. The CDR3 contains 15 residues. The CDR3 nucleotides read TGTGCCACCGCTCTTAGCGGGACGAGCACAGATACGCAGTATTTT. Translated: CATALSGTSTDTQYF.

This chain links TRBV3-1 (or the pseudogene TRBV3-2) with TRBJ2-1; TRBD2 matches at 10 bases. In germline, CDR1 is LGHDT, CDR2 YNNKEL (reference sequence). V dropped 6 bases and J dropped 5; count of bases not matched to a gene: 13. The CDR3 runs 17 residues. The CDR3 loop is CASRPPPLAGGNNEQFF. The CDR3 DNA reads TGTGCCAGCAGGCCACCCCCCTTAGCGGGAGGTAACAATGAGCAGTTCTTC.

The rearrangement uses TRBV4-1 and TRBJ1-5; D might be TRBD1 (6 bases). The V gene's germline CDR1 is MGHRA and CDR2 YSYEKL. V lost 5 bases and J 7 bases, leaving 15 bases between the germline ends. The CDR3 spans 14 residues. The CDR3 spells CASSFRTVGQPQHF. CDR3 DNA: TGCGCCAGCAGCTTCCGGACAGTTGGGCAGCCCCAGCATTTT.

The rearrangement uses TRBV2 and TRBJ2-1; 7 bases align to TRBD2. The germline V gene encodes CDR1 SNHLY and CDR2 FYNNEI. Trimming took 7 bases from V and 8 from J; bases not matched to a gene: 11. The CDR3 is 14 amino acids. The CDR3 sequence: CASTASGTKDEQFF. CDR3 in DNA: TGTGCCAGCACTGCCTCCGGGACTAAGGATGAGCAGTTCTTC.

The chain joins TRBV3-1 (or the pseudogene TRBV3-2) to TRBJ2-1, with no clear D. The CDR3 is 16 amino acids. The V gene's germline CDR1 is LGHDT and CDR2 YNNKEL (reference sequence). Trimming took 0 bases from V and 6 from J, leaving 15 bases between them. CDR3 loop: CASSQDLWAWCNEQFF. CDR3 nucleotide sequence: TGTGCCAGCAGCCAAGATCTGTGGGCCTGGTGCAATGAGCAGTTCTTC.

V and J are TRBV7-9 and TRBJ1-2; 9 nucleotides align to TRBD1. CDR3 length equals 16 residues. Looked up from germline, CDR1 is SEHNR and CDR2 is FQNEAQ (reference sequence). V gave up 0 bases and J gave up 2 bases; unmatched junction bases: 4. In DNA form, the CDR3 reads TGTGCCAGCAGCTTAGCTTGGACAGGGGAAAACTATGGCTACACCTTC. Protein product: CASSLAWTGENYGYTF.

The chain uses TRBV19 and TRBJ1-5, with D tentatively TRBD1 (6 bases). The V end was cut by 3 bases, the J end by 6 bases, with 15 bases between. The CDR3 runs to 15 residues. Germline CDR1 reads LNHDA; CDR2 reads SQIVND (reference sequence). In nucleotides, the CDR3 is TGTGCCAGTAGTATGGAGTCAGGGGTGGGTCAGCCCCAGCATTTT. The encoded protein is CASSMESGVGQPQHF.

Comments on this clone: Compared with germline, one end of the junction differs, possibly owing to a read error. The CDR3 region is CASSLRTGPHYF. CDR3 DNA: TGTGCCAGCAGTTTACGGACAGGGCCCCATTACTTC. This chain uses TRBV28 with TRBJ2-5; 8 nucleotides line up with TRBD1. The CDR3 sequence is 12 residues long. Germline V gives CDR1 MDHEN, CDR2 SYDVKM.

This chain connects TRBV3-1 (or the pseudogene TRBV3-2) to TRBJ2-2; 9 nucleotides agree with TRBD2. Germline V CDR1 and CDR2: LGHDT, YNNKEL (reference sequence). This CDR3 contains 16 residues. Trimming cost V 1 base and J 1 base; bases outside gene matches: 1. The CDR3 sequence is CASSQGTSVNTGELFF. DNA of the CDR3: TGTGCCAGCAGCCAAGGGACTAGCGTGAACACCGGGGAGCTGTTTTTT.

The chain carries TRBV6-6 and TRBJ2-7; TRBD2 aligns across 7 bases. CDR1 and CDR2 (germline): MNHNY, SVGAGI (reference sequence). CDR3 length: 13 residues. The trim removed 6 bases at V and 2 bases at J, leaving 4 bases unmatched. Here the CDR3 DNA reads TGTGCCAGCAGATGGGAGGGCCCCTACGAGCAGTACTTC. Translating gives CASRWEGPYEQYF.

The chain's CDR3 is CASSQAGGRGTDTQYF. CDR3 nucleotides: TGCGCCAGCAGCCAAGCAGGGGGTAGGGGCACAGATACGCAGTATTTT. This chain joins TRBV4-3 and TRBJ2-3; 7 nucleotides agree with TRBD1. The germline gives CDR1 LGHNA, CDR2 YSLEER. J was trimmed by 1 base and V by 1 base; bases with no gene match: 5. This CDR3 region has 16 residues.

This sequence joins TRBV19 and TRBJ2-1; TRBD2 is a possible D gene (5 bases). Germline CDR1 LNHDA, CDR2 SQIVND (reference sequence). The germline V and J ends were trimmed by 5 bases and 4 bases, with 21 bases remaining between them. CDR3 length: 17 amino acids. The CDR3 here is CASSLLPQIAPYNEQFF. DNA of the CDR3: TGTGCCAGTAGTCTCCTTCCGCAAATAGCGCCGTACAATGAGCAGTTCTTC.

The rearrangement uses TRBV5-1 and TRBJ2-5; 12 bases are a match to TRBD2. V lost 4 bases and J lost 5; bases outside the gene matches: 9. Germline CDR1 reads SGHRS; CDR2 reads YFSETQ. This CDR3 has 16 residues. CDR3 loop: CASSLSASGGAETQYF. The CDR3 coding sequence is TGCGCCAGCAGCCTCTCGGCTAGCGGGGGGGCTGAGACCCAGTACTTC.

This sequence joins TRBV29-1 and TRBJ1-2; 8 nucleotides line up with TRBD1. CDR3 length: 13 amino acids. Losses at the gene ends were 6 bases for V and 6 bases for J; bases not matched to a gene: 9. CDR1 is SQVTM and CDR2 is ANQGSEA in the germline V gene. CDR3 amino acids: CSVGQAKGDGYTF. The CDR3 region has the DNA TGCAGCGTGGGACAGGCGAAAGGAGATGGCTACACCTTC.

This clone was counted once. The chain is built from TRBV4-1 and TRBJ2-7; the D is unclear. V was shortened by 0 bases and J by 7 bases, with 13 bases between the two germline ends. CDR3 size: 14 residues. Germline V CDR1 and CDR2: MGHRA, YSYEKL. The CDR3 loop reads CASSQDTSGREQYF. CDR3 in DNA: TGCGCCAGCAGCCAAGACACTTCGGGTAGGGAGCAGTACTTC.

The rearrangement joins TRBV21-1 to TRBJ2-7; the table calls TRBD2, which could not be checked here. TRBV21-1 is reported as a pseudogene. The CDR3 runs 17 residues. CDR3 sequence: CASSKVSASGGPYEQYF. CDR3 nucleotide sequence: TGTGCCAGCAGCAAAGTCTCGGCTAGCGGGGGGCCCTACGAGCAGTACTTC.

The chain employs TRBV28 and TRBJ2-5, with 7 bases matching TRBD1. The germline V gene has CDR1 MDHEN and CDR2 SYDVKM. The CDR3 is made up of 16 amino acids. With V trimmed by 2 bases and J by 5 bases, 11 bases remained unmatched. DNA of the CDR3: TGTGCCAGCAGTTTAGTCGGCAGGGGGTTCGGGGAGACCCAGTACTTC. Its translation is CASSLVGRGFGETQYF.

The chain is built from TRBV10-3 and TRBJ2-4, with D perhaps TRBD1 (7 bases). Germline V lookup: CDR1 ENHRY, CDR2 SYGVKD. V shed 3 bases and J shed 6 bases, with 15 bases lying between them. The CDR3 extends over 15 amino acids. The CDR3 sequence: CAISEGGLGGNIQYF. CDR3 coding DNA: TGTGCCATCAGTGAAGGGGGCTTGGGGGGAAACATTCAGTACTTC.

The chain recombines TRBV2 with TRBJ1-2; no reliable D call. Between the trimmed V and J ends, which lost 5 bases and 8 bases, there was a span of 15 bases. The CDR3 totals 13 residues. Germline CDR1 reads SNHLY; CDR2 reads FYNNEI. The CDR3: CASSLNTAIGYTF. CDR3 nucleotide sequence: TGTGCCAGCAGTCTTAATACTGCTATAGGCTACACCTTC.